These T cell receptor beta chains were read from a single sample in a study of graft-versus-host responses after intestinal transplantation. These receptors are not linked to any known antigen. Sequencing used immunoSEQ multiplex PCR; TCRdb keeps in-frame clones, though not all of them. The data show 40,000 to 60,000 clones, roughly 83% seen once. The starting material was unstimulated CD4+ T cells sorted from spleen or lymph node cells, obtained before transplant. The receptors originated from a human donor who was the organ donor for an intestinal transplant. CDR3s include the opening cysteine and the closing phenylalanine or tryptophan. A D gene is named only where the DNA matches it firmly. Rows may omit the clone size; those that give it use once, few, many or a size class.

d_call	v_call	j_call	clone_size	cdr3_aa	cdr3_nt
NA	TRBV5-5	TRBJ1-4	NA	CASSLAFSRNLWFNEKLFF	TGTGCCAGCAGCTTGGCTTTTAGTAGGAACCTCTGGTTTAATGAAAAACTGTTTTTT
NA	TRBV19	TRBJ1-5	NA	CASSNLTAPRGPQHF	TGTGCCAGTAGTAATCTAACAGCCCCTCGAGGGCCCCAGCATTTT
TRBD2	TRBV5-3	TRBJ2-4	NA	CARSSISGSPKNIQYF	TGTGCCAGAAGTTCTATTAGCGGGAGTCCCAAAAACATTCAGTACTTC
NA	TRBV4-1	TRBJ2-7	NA	CASSQVGVSYEQYF	TGCGCCAGCAGCCAAGTGGGCGTATCCTACGAGCAGTACTTC
NA	TRBV18	TRBJ1-2	NA	CASSPVDAAGGYTF	TGTGCCAGCTCACCAGTAGATGCCGCGGGTGGCTACACCTTC
TRBD1	TRBV30	TRBJ1-5	NA	CAWSPPQGGNQPQHF	TGTGCCTGGAGTCCTCCTCAGGGGGGCAATCAGCCCCAGCATTTT
TRBD1	TRBV6-5	TRBJ1-2	NA	CASSYRDSYGYTF	TGTGCCAGCAGTTACCGGGACAGCTATGGCTACACCTTC
TRBD1	TRBV4-3	TRBJ1-1	NA	CASSQDLGDRVEAFF	TGCGCCAGCAGCCAAGATTTGGGGGACAGGGTAGAAGCTTTCTTT
NA	TRBV5-1	TRBJ1-6	NA	CASSLEGSGSPLHF	TGCGCCAGCAGCTTGGAGGGTAGCGGCTCACCCCTCCACTTT
TRBD1	TRBV29-1	TRBJ1-2	NA	CSVEGQGDAVYGYTF	TGCAGCGTTGAGGGACAGGGGGACGCGGTCTATGGCTACACCTTC
NA	TRBV6-5	TRBJ2-7	NA	CASSYDLETYEQYF	TGTGCCAGCAGTTACGATCTCGAGACCTACGAGCAGTACTTC
NA	TRBV9	TRBJ2-5	NA	CASSGQGASTWETQYF	TGTGCCAGCAGCGGCCAAGGGGCTTCTACATGGGAGACCCAGTACTTC
TRBD2	TRBV19	TRBJ2-7	NA	CASSSGGSSYEQYF	TGTGCCAGTAGTAGCGGCGGGAGCTCCTACGAGCAGTACTTC
NA	TRBV10-1	TRBJ1-2	NA	CASKRGMEGYGYTF	TGCGCCAGCAAACGGGGAATGGAGGGGTATGGCTACACCTTC
NA	TRBV10-2	TRBJ1-1	NA	CASSGGGQGGSRTEAFF	TGCGCCAGCAGTGGGGGCGGGCAGGGAGGGTCGAGAACTGAAGCTTTCTTT
NA	TRBV30	TRBJ1-5	NA	CAWSVKGQPRGPQHF	TGTGCCTGGAGTGTAAAGGGGCAGCCCCGTGGGCCCCAGCATTTT
NA	TRBV18	TRBJ2-7	NA	CASSPSPSSYEQYF	TGTGCCAGCTCACCTTCACCCAGCTCCTACGAGCAGTACTTC
TRBD2	TRBV4-1	TRBJ2-1	NA	CASSQTSGMIYEQFF	TGCGCCAGCAGCCAGACTAGCGGGATGATCTATGAGCAGTTCTTC
TRBD2	TRBV18	TRBJ2-5	NA	CASSPRGGETQYF	TGTGCCAGCTCACCACGGGGGGGAGAGACCCAGTACTTC
NA	TRBV6-5	TRBJ2-7	NA	CASSYSTGPYEQYF	TGTGCCAGCAGTTACTCCACAGGACCCTACGAGCAGTACTTC
TRBD1	TRBV27	TRBJ1-4	few	CASRQTGAGEKLFF	TGTGCCAGCAGACAAACAGGGGCAGGCGAAAAACTGTTTTTT